This T cell receptor beta chain emerged from a study of graft-versus-host responses after intestinal transplantation. Background on the study: For 3 to 4 years after anti-thymocyte globulin induction, all recipients took tacrolimus and steroids. Study outcomes and limitations: Researchers found peak circulating GvH clone levels linked to early post-transplant HvG declines. High graft-versus-host to host-versus-graft T cell clonal ratios marked allografts of patients with graft-donor macrochimerism.

Assay: immunoSEQ multiplex PCR; the TCRdb copy retains only in-frame clones and omits some. The top ten hold less than 1.5% of the sample, which has under 100,000 clones, 85% to 95% seen once. On this clone itself: Its specificity is unknown.

This clonotype originated in a human donor who was the organ donor for an intestinal transplant. Sample: unstimulated CD8+ T cells sorted from spleen or lymph node cells, taken before transplant.

The CDR3 loop reads CASSTRSHNEQFF. The CDR3 nucleotides read TGTGCCAGCAGTACGCGGTCACACAATGAGCAGTTCTTC. The chain links TRBV6-5 to TRBJ2-1; no definite D call. Per germline, CDR1 MNHEY and CDR2 SVGAGI. The CDR3 is 13 residues long. V was shortened by 5 bases and J by 5 bases, with 10 bases between the two germline ends.